This T cell receptor beta chain emerged from a study of blood T cell repertoires in COVID-19. Across the study: The samples span acute and convalescent COVID-19 from the United States, Italy and Spain. PBMCs, B-cell-depleted T cells, or T cells were the source of the cDNA or gDNA that made up the material.

In the original analysis: Amplification of reference gene primers was used by the study to estimate nucleated cell counts. Sequencing used immunoSEQ multiplex PCR; TCRdb keeps in-frame clones, though not all of them. Clone size and the V and J calls come from that table; the DNA yielded D and trimming. The table records more than 150,000 clones, 84% of them present only once. CDR1 is MNHEY and CDR2 is SMNVEV in the germline V gene (reference sequence). CDR3 length: 16 amino acids. The J segment lost 3 bases and the V segment lost 6 bases, leaving 13 bases of the junction unmatched. The sample taken for sequencing was peripheral blood. V is TRBV27 and J is TRBJ2-7, with 8 bases matching TRBD1. The TCR comes from a human donor in a cohort sampled during active COVID-19. Here the CDR3 reads CASSQIQGDSLYEQYF. The CDR3 nucleotides are TGTGCCAGCAGCCAAATACAGGGGGACTCCCTCTACGAGCAGTACTTC.